This paragraph covers one T cell receptor (beta chain) sequence. Trimming took 6 bases from V and 9 from J, leaving 17 bases between them. The CDR3 runs to 13 residues. Germline V gene sequence: CDR1 SNHLY, CDR2 FYNNEI. The authors obtained PBMCs from over 8 ml of fresh peripheral blood. This sample is part of a study of T cells in Graves' hyperthyroidism and ophthalmopathy. Amplification of TCR beta CDR3 regions was performed using RNA transcripts as template. First-round RT-PCR targeting the TCR CDR3 was performed with the HTBI primer set. TCRdb re-analysed the multiplex PCR reads in MiXCR, keeping a single row per CDR3 protein. The table has more than 500,000 distinct CDR3 sequences, about 16% seen once.

The sequencing sample was made of blood. The clonotype was recovered from a young woman with Graves' hyperthyroidism. The rearrangement joins TRBV2 to TRBJ1-1, with D perhaps matching TRBD1 (5 bases). The CDR3 DNA reads as TGTGCCAGCAGCTCGTCAGGGAATCCTCAAGCTTTCTTT. This encodes CASSSSGNPQAFF.